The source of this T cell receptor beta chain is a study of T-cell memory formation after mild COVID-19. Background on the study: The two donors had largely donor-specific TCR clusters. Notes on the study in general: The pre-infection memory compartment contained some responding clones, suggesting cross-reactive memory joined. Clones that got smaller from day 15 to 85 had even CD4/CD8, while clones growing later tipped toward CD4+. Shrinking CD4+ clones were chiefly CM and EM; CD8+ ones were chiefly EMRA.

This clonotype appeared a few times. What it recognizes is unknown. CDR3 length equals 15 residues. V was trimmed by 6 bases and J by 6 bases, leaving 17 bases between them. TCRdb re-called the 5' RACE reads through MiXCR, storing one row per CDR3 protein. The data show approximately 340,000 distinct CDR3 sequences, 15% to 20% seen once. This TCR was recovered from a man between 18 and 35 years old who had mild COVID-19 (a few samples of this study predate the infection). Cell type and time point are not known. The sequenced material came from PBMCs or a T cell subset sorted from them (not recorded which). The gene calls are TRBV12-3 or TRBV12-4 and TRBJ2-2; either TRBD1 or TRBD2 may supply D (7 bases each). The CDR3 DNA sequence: TGTGCCAGCAGCTTCAGACAGGGAGGGCCCGGGGAGCTGTTTTTT. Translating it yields CASSFRQGGPGELFF.